This is a list of T cell receptor beta chains from one sample in a study of PD-1 blockade in classical Hodgkin lymphoma. Profiling relied on immunoSEQ multiplex PCR, and the TCRdb table lists in-frame clones only, not all of them. The sample has roughly 8,000 clones, under 90% seen once; the top ten hold about an eighth. The specimen comprised peripheral blood mononuclear cells (PBMCs), sampled at baseline. All receptors come from a human donor with classical Hodgkin lymphoma. CDR3s include the opening cysteine and the closing phenylalanine or tryptophan. Each record gives: CDR3 DNA, CDR3 protein, CDR3 length, D gene, J gene, V gene, clone size. D genes are given only for firm matches. Rows may omit the clone size; those that give it use once, few, many or a size class.

cdr3_nt: TGTGCCAGCAGGCAGCCACAGGGTATCAATCAGCCCCAGCATTTT
cdr3_aa: CASRQPQGINQPQHF
cdr3_length: 15
d_call: NA
j_call: TRBJ1-5
v_call: TRBV28
clone_size: NA

cdr3_nt: TGTGCCAGCAGCTCACCACGGGTTAGCACTGAAGCTTTCTTT
cdr3_aa: CASSSPRVSTEAFF
cdr3_length: 14
d_call: NA
j_call: TRBJ1-1
v_call: TRBV9
clone_size: NA

cdr3_nt: TGTGCCTGGAGTCGGGAAGTTGGCTACGAGCAGTACTTC
cdr3_aa: CAWSREVGYEQYF
cdr3_length: 13
d_call: NA
j_call: TRBJ2-7
v_call: TRBV30
clone_size: NA

cdr3_nt: TGTGCCAGCAGCTTAGGGGAGGGTGGCCGAGATACGCAGTATTTT
cdr3_aa: CASSLGEGGRDTQYF
cdr3_length: 15
d_call: TRBD2
j_call: TRBJ2-3
v_call: TRBV7-9
clone_size: NA

cdr3_nt: TGTGCCAGCAGCGATTACGGGACAGGGGCGCAAGAGACCCAGTACTTC
cdr3_aa: CASSDYGTGAQETQYF
cdr3_length: 16
d_call: TRBD1
j_call: TRBJ2-5
v_call: TRBV7-6
clone_size: NA

cdr3_nt: TGTGCCAGCAGCTTCGGCGGGAGAGGCACAGATACGCAGTATTTT
cdr3_aa: CASSFGGRGTDTQYF
cdr3_length: 15
d_call: TRBD2
j_call: TRBJ2-3
v_call: TRBV5-5
clone_size: NA

cdr3_nt: TGCAGCGCCAAGCGGGAGCCAACAGATACGCAGTATTTT
cdr3_aa: CSAKREPTDTQYF
cdr3_length: 13
d_call: TRBD2
j_call: TRBJ2-3
v_call: TRBV29-1
clone_size: once

cdr3_nt: TGTGCCAGCAGCTTGGAGGGACTAGCTCAACCCTACGAGCAGTACTTC
cdr3_aa: CASSLEGLAQPYEQYF
cdr3_length: 16
d_call: TRBD2
j_call: TRBJ2-7
v_call: TRBV5-6
clone_size: NA

cdr3_nt: TGTGCCAGTAGTACCCTCGGACAGGCTGGAAACACCATATATTTT
cdr3_aa: CASSTLGQAGNTIYF
cdr3_length: 15
d_call: TRBD1
j_call: TRBJ1-3
v_call: TRBV19
clone_size: NA

cdr3_nt: TGTGCCAGTCGGACTAGCGGGAACACCGGGGAGCTGTTTTTT
cdr3_aa: CASRTSGNTGELFF
cdr3_length: 14
d_call: TRBD2
j_call: TRBJ2-2
v_call: TRBV7-3
clone_size: NA

cdr3_nt: TGTGCCAGCAAGGGCGGGAGCGGCACAGATACGCAGTATTTT
cdr3_aa: CASKGGSGTDTQYF
cdr3_length: 14
d_call: TRBD2
j_call: TRBJ2-3
v_call: TRBV6-1
clone_size: NA

cdr3_nt: TGCGCCAGCACCCCCATGACGATCAATGAGCAGTTCTTC
cdr3_aa: CASTPMTINEQFF
cdr3_length: 13
d_call: NA
j_call: TRBJ2-1
v_call: TRBV5-1
clone_size: NA

cdr3_nt: TGTGCCAGCAGTTACAGACAGGAGGGGAGCAGGTACTTC
cdr3_aa: CASSYRQEGSRYF
cdr3_length: 13
d_call: NA
j_call: TRBJ2-7
v_call: TRBV6-5
clone_size: NA

cdr3_nt: TGTGCCAGCTCACCACCTGTTACAGATACGCAGTATTTT
cdr3_aa: CASSPPVTDTQYF
cdr3_length: 13
d_call: NA
j_call: TRBJ2-3
v_call: TRBV18
clone_size: few

cdr3_nt: TGTGCCAGCAGCTTATATAAGCGGGAGGGCTCTTACAATGAGCAGTTCTTC
cdr3_aa: CASSLYKREGSYNEQFF
cdr3_length: 17
d_call: TRBD2
j_call: TRBJ2-1
v_call: TRBV13
clone_size: NA

cdr3_nt: TGTGCCAGCAGCGAGGGGGTATCTGGAAACACCATATATTTT
cdr3_aa: CASSEGVSGNTIYF
cdr3_length: 14
d_call: NA
j_call: TRBJ1-3
v_call: TRBV9
clone_size: NA

cdr3_nt: TGTGCCAGCAGCCTGATGGGGCTAGCGGTGTACAATGAGCAGTTCTTC
cdr3_aa: CASSLMGLAVYNEQFF
cdr3_length: 16
d_call: TRBD2
j_call: TRBJ2-1
v_call: TRBV14
clone_size: NA

cdr3_nt: TGTGCCAGCAGCTTAACCGGCCTCAGGGGGCGGCGGGAGACCCAGTACTTC
cdr3_aa: CASSLTGLRGRRETQYF
cdr3_length: 17
d_call: TRBD1
j_call: TRBJ2-5
v_call: TRBV7-2
clone_size: NA

cdr3_nt: TGTGCCAGCTCACTATCCGCGGCCTACGAGCAGTACTTC
cdr3_aa: CASSLSAAYEQYF
cdr3_length: 13
d_call: NA
j_call: TRBJ2-7
v_call: TRBV18
clone_size: once

cdr3_nt: TGTGCCAGCAGGGCGGTGGCTAGCGGGAGGGGATATCTCGAGCAGTACTTC
cdr3_aa: CASRAVASGRGYLEQYF
cdr3_length: 17
d_call: TRBD2
j_call: TRBJ2-7
v_call: TRBV7-8
clone_size: NA

cdr3_nt: TGTGCCAGCAGCCCGACTAGCGGGAGAGCAGATACGCAGTATTTT
cdr3_aa: CASSPTSGRADTQYF
cdr3_length: 15
d_call: TRBD2
j_call: TRBJ2-3
v_call: TRBV7-2
clone_size: NA

cdr3_nt: TGTGCCAGCAGCCCCCAGGGCATCGCCCTCCACTTT
cdr3_aa: CASSPQGIALHF
cdr3_length: 12
d_call: NA
j_call: TRBJ1-6
v_call: TRBV14
clone_size: NA

cdr3_nt: TGTGCCAGCAGCTCACCTCGGGGCATCGCGAACACCGGGGAGCTGTTTTTT
cdr3_aa: CASSSPRGIANTGELFF
cdr3_length: 17
d_call: NA
j_call: TRBJ2-2
v_call: TRBV7-9
clone_size: NA

cdr3_nt: TGTGCCAGCAGCCCGGACAGGGAGGGGAGTTTAGGCTACACCTTC
cdr3_aa: CASSPDREGSLGYTF
cdr3_length: 15
d_call: TRBD1
j_call: TRBJ1-2
v_call: TRBV7-2
clone_size: NA

cdr3_nt: TGCGCCAGCGAGGCCGGGCAAAACACCGGGGAGCTGTTTTTT
cdr3_aa: CASEAGQNTGELFF
cdr3_length: 14
d_call: NA
j_call: TRBJ2-2
v_call: TRBV5-1
clone_size: NA

cdr3_nt: TGTGCCAGTAGTTCCAGGTCTATGGAGCCCCAGCATTTT
cdr3_aa: CASSSRSMEPQHF
cdr3_length: 13
d_call: NA
j_call: TRBJ1-5
v_call: TRBV19
clone_size: NA

cdr3_nt: TGTGCCAGCTCACCTCCGAATTCCTCCCCCTACGAGCAGTACTTC
cdr3_aa: CASSPPNSSPYEQYF
cdr3_length: 15
d_call: NA
j_call: TRBJ2-7
v_call: TRBV18
clone_size: few

cdr3_nt: TGTGCCAGCAGCCAAGATCAGGGTTCAAGAAGCACAGATACGCAGTATTTT
cdr3_aa: CASSQDQGSRSTDTQYF
cdr3_length: 17
d_call: NA
j_call: TRBJ2-3
v_call: TRBV4-2
clone_size: NA